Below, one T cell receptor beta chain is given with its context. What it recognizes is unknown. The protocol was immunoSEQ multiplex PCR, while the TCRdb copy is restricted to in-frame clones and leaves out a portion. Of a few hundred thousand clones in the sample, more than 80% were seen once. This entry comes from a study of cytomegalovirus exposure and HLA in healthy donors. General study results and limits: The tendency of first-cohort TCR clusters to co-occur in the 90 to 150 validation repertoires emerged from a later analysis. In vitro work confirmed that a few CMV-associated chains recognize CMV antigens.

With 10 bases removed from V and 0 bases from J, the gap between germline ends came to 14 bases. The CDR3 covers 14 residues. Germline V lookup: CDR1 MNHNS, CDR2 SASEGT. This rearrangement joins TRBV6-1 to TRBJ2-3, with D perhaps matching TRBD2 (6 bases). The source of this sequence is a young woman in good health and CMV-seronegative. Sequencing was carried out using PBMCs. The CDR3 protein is CATLRGLSTDTQYF. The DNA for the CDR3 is TGTGCCACGTTGCGGGGTCTCAGCACAGATACGCAGTATTTT.